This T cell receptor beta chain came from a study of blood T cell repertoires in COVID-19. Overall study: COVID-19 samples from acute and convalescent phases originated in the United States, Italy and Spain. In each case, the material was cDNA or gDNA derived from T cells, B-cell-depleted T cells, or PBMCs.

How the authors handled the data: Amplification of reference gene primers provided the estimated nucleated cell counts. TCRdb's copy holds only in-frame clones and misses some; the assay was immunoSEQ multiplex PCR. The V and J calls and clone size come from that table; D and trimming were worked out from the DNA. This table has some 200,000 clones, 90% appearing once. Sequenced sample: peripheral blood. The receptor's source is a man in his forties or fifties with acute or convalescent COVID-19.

The CDR3, as DNA: TGTGCCAGCAGCATACAGGTAGTGGGTCAGCCCCAGCATTTT. Residues: CASSIQVVGQPQHF. The rearrangement joins TRBV7-2 to TRBJ1-5; a weak D match, TRBD1 (5 bases). This CDR3 is built from 14 residues. V dropped 5 bases and J dropped 6 bases, with 14 bases sitting between them. The V gene's germline CDR1 is SGHTA and CDR2 FQGNSA. Complete variable domain (other parts from reference TRBV7-2 and TRBJ1-5): GAGVSQSPSNKVTEKGKDVELRCDPISGHTALYWYRQSLGQGLEFLIYFQGNSAPDKSGLPSDRFSAERTGGSVSTLTIQRTQQEDSAVYLCASSIQVVGQPQHFGDGTRLSIL.